This paragraph reports one T cell receptor beta chain. At one end, the junction sequence differs from germline, possibly due to a read error. Sample-barcoded 5' priming and a J-beta primer mix drove a second PCR of about 6 to 12 cycles. All samples yielded 2.5 million or more CDR3-containing paired-end reads. TCRdb redid the calling of the 5' RACE reads with MiXCR, one entry per CDR3 protein. The table records some 890,000 distinct CDR3 sequences, about 28% of them present only once. This entry belongs to a study of blood T cells in healthy people across ages. From germline, CDR1 is MGHDK and CDR2 SYGVNS. There are 15 residues in the CDR3. These data also featured in a second study, about T cells of mothers and their children. That study reports: Added by the second PCR's M1S primer were sample barcodes and 2-4 random nucleotides. Related mother-child pairs showed slightly, non-significantly higher overlap than unrelated pairs.

Sequenced material: blood. The V gene is TRBV25-1, the J gene TRBJ2-3; D remains unclear. The origin of this receptor is a woman aged 40 to 55 in good health. As DNA, the CDR3 is TGTGCCAGCAGTGAACACGGGCTTCACACAGATGCGCAGTATTTT. Translated: CASSEHGLHTDAQYF.